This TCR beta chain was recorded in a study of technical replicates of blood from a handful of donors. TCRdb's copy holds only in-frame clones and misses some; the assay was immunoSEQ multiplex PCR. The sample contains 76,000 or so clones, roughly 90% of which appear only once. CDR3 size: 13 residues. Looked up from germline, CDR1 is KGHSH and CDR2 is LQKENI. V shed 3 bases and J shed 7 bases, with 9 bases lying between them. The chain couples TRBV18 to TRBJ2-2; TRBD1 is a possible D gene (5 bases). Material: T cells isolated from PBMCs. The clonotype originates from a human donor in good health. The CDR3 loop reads CASSPGPSGELFF. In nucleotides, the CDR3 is TGTGCCAGCTCACCGGGGCCGAGCGGGGAGCTGTTTTTT.